This T cell receptor beta chain was recorded in a study of shared clonotypes between healthy human individuals. It was across several immunoSEQ plates that each subset's genomic DNA was evenly split. Measured with immunoSEQ multiplex PCR; TCRdb has only the in-frame clones, and not every one. The repertoire consists of approximately 2,300,000 clones, with approximately 90% occurring once and the leading ten covering approximately 0.39%. Donors, without exception, were Caucasian adults residing in Nashville, Tennessee. Study-wide findings and caveats: Relative to clonotypes present in all four donors, those not shared had lower generation probabilities. Among donors, clonotype sharing was expected to be affected by sequencing depth.

The V gene end was trimmed by 1 base and the J gene end by 8 bases; junction bases not matched to a gene: 8. This CDR3 is 17 amino acids long. CDR1 is MDHEN and CDR2 is SYDVKM in the germline V gene. With respect to this clone: Its antigen remains unknown.

The chain uses TRBV28 and TRBJ2-1; 13 nucleotides line up with TRBD2. Sequencing was carried out using naive CD4+ T cells from PBMCs. Noted subset: CD45RA+ positively selected. The receptor was isolated from a man between 18 and 29 years old in good health. Some clones in this sample may be carry-over from other donors' samples. DNA for the CDR3: TGTGCCAGCAGTTTATACCCGGGACTAGCGGGAAGTGATGAGCAGTTCTTC. Residues: CASSLYPGLAGSDEQFF.